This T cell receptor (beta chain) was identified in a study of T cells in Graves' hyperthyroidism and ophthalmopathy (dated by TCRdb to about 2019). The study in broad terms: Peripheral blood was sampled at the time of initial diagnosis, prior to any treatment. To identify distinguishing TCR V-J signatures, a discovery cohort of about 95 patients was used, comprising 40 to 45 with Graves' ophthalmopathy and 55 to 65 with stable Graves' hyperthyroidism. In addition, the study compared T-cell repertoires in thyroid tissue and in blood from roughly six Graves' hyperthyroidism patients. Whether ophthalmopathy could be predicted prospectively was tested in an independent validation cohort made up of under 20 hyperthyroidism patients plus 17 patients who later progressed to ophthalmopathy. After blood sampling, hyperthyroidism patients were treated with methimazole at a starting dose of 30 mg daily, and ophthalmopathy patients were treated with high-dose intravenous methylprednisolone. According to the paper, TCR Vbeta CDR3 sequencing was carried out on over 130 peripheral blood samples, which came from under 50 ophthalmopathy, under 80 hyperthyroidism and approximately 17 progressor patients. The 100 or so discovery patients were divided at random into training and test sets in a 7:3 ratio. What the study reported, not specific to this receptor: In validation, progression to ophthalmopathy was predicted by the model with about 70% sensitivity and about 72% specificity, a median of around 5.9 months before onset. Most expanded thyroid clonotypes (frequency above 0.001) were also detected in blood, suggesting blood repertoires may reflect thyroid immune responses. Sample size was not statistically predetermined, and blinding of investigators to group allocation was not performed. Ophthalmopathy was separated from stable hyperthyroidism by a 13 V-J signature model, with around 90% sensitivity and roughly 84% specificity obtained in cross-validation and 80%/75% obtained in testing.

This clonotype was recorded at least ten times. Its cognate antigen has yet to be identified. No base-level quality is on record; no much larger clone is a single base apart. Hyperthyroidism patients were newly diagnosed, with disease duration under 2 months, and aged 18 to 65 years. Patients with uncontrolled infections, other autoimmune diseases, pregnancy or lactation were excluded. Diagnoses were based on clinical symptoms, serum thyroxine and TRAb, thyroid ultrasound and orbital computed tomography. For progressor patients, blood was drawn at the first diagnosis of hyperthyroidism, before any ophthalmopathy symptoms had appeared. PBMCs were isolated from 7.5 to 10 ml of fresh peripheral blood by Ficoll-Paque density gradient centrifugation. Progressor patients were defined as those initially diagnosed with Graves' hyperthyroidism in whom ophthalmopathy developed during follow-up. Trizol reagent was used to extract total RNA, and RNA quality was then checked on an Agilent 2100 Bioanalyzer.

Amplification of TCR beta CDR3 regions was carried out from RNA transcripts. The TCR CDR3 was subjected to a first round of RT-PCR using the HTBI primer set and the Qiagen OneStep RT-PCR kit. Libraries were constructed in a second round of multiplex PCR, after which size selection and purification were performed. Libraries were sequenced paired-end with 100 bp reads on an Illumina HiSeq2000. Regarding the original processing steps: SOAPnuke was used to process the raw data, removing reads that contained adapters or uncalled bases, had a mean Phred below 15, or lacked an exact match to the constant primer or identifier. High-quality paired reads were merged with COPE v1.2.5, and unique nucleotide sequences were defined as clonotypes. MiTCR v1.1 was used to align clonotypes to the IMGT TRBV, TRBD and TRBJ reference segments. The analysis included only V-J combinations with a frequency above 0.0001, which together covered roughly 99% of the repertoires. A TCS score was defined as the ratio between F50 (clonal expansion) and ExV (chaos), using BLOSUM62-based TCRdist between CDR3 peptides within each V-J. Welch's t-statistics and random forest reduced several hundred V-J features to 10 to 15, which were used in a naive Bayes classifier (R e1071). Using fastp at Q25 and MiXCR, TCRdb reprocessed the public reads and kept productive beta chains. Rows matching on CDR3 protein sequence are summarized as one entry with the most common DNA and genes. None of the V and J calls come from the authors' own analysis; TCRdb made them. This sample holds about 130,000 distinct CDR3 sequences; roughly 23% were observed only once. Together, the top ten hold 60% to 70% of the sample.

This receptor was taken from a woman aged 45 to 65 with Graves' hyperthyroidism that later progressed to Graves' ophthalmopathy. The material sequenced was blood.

In nucleotide form, the sequence is TGCAGTGCCGATAACTCTGAAAAACTGTTTTTT. Translated, it reads CSADNSEKLFF. This chain is built from TRBV20-1 and TRBJ1-4, with the identity of the D gene unclear. CDR1 DFQATT and CDR2 SNEGSKA are derived from the germline V gene (reference sequence). The CDR3 has 11 amino acids, counting the end cysteine and phenylalanine. The retained sequence is limited to the CDR3, 33 bases, with the frame set at the first base. V is cut by 6 bases and J by 7 bases, and the space between the germline ends is 9 bases.